This T cell receptor beta chain comes out of a study of neoadjuvant nivolumab and ipilimumab in lung cancer. Clones were sequenced by immunoSEQ multiplex PCR, and TCRdb holds only the in-frame ones, with some missing. Here the sample spans about 3,600 clones, less than 80% being singletons. V gave up 3 bases and J gave up 3 bases, with 11 bases separating them. Germline CDR1 LNHDA, CDR2 SQIVND (reference sequence). The CDR3 is made up of 14 amino acids. General study points: Resected tumors had greater TCR richness and clonality than uninvolved lung.

This clone has only one observation. Its target is unknown. The sample here was peripheral blood, taken after neoadjuvant nivolumab, alone or with ipilimumab, at or shortly before surgery. The sequence was obtained from an adult with non-small cell lung cancer. The chain uses TRBV19 and TRBJ1-1; tentatively, D is TRBD1 (5 bases). This CDR3 is CASSIRQPYTEAFF. The CDR3 DNA reads as TGTGCCAGTAGTATTAGACAGCCTTACACTGAAGCTTTCTTT.